Listed below are T cell receptor beta chains from one sample, sequenced in a study of cytotoxic CD8 clonotypes in ibrutinib-treated CLL. Sequencing used immunoSEQ multiplex PCR; TCRdb keeps in-frame clones, though not all of them. The sample has some 140,000 clones; more than 85% are singletons. Sequencing was performed on PBMCs, taken after 12 months of ibrutinib treatment. These receptors originate from a human donor with chronic lymphocytic leukemia. Each CDR3 is given with its conserved first and last residue. A D gene is named only where the DNA matches it firmly. Size is omitted from some rows. Given values are once, few, many or a class for expanded clones.

d_call	v_call	j_call	clone_size	cdr3_aa	cdr3_nt
TRBD2	TRBV4-3	TRBJ2-3	NA	CASSQDAAGGPDTQYF	TGCGCCAGCAGCCAAGACGCGGCGGGAGGGCCTGATACGCAGTATTTT
TRBD2	TRBV6-6	TRBJ2-7	few	CASSKSGEASYEQYF	TGTGCCAGCAGCAAGAGCGGGGAAGCGTCCTACGAGCAGTACTTC
NA	TRBV5-1	TRBJ2-7	NA	CASTDYDGKTYEQYF	TGCGCCAGCACCGACTATGACGGGAAAACCTACGAGCAGTACTTC
TRBD1	TRBV28	TRBJ2-3	NA	CASSSKNLRDSLRDTQYF	TGTGCCAGCAGTTCAAAGAACCTCCGGGACAGCCTACGGGATACGCAGTATTTT
NA	TRBV28	TRBJ1-4	NA	CASRWTALNEKLFF	TGTGCCAGCAGATGGACTGCTCTTAATGAAAAACTGTTTTTT
TRBD1	TRBV7-8	TRBJ2-7	NA	CASSRPLFDRVVYEQYF	TGTGCCAGCAGCCGACCCCTCTTTGACAGGGTAGTGTACGAGCAGTACTTC
NA	TRBV6-5	TRBJ2-7	NA	CASSRGGREQYF	TGTGCCAGCAGTAGGGGGGGACGGGAGCAGTACTTC
NA	TRBV28	TRBJ2-1	NA	CASRANSYNEQFF	TGTGCCAGCAGGGCTAACTCCTACAATGAGCAGTTCTTC
TRBD1	TRBV5-1	TRBJ1-1	NA	CASAPRMTGENTEAFF	TGCGCCAGCGCCCCTCGCATGACAGGGGAGAACACTGAAGCTTTCTTT
NA	TRBV6-5	TRBJ1-2	NA	CASSYGVGGNYGYTF	TGTGCCAGCAGTTACGGTGTAGGTGGTAACTATGGCTACACCTTC
NA	TRBV27	TRBJ1-1	NA	CASGLAGGTEAFF	TGTGCCAGCGGACTGGCGGGGGGGACTGAAGCTTTCTTT
TRBD1	TRBV29-1	TRBJ2-1	NA	CSVEGQGGNEQFF	TGCAGCGTTGAGGGACAGGGTGGCAATGAGCAGTTCTTC
TRBD1	TRBV18	TRBJ2-2	NA	CASSPGTGNTGELFF	TGTGCCAGCTCACCAGGGACAGGGAACACCGGGGAGCTGTTTTTT
NA	TRBV4-1	TRBJ2-5	NA	CASSPSTLGVQETQYF	TGCGCCAGCAGCCCTTCGACCCTGGGGGTCCAAGAGACCCAGTACTTC
TRBD1	TRBV6-4	TRBJ1-2	NA	CASSPTGGLGGYTF	TGTGCCAGCAGTCCTACAGGGGGACTAGGTGGCTACACCTTC
NA	TRBV28	TRBJ1-5	once	CASMQLNQPQHF	TGTGCCAGCATGCAGCTCAATCAGCCCCAGCATTTT
NA	TRBV19	TRBJ2-5	NA	CASSISGAYQETQYF	TGTGCCAGTAGTATATCGGGGGCCTACCAAGAGACCCAGTACTTC
NA	TRBV11-3	TRBJ2-3	NA	CASSLAPSTDTQYF	TGTGCCAGCAGCTTAGCGCCTAGCACAGATACGCAGTATTTT
TRBD1	TRBV7-2	TRBJ2-7	NA	CASSQRPGQNYEQYF	TGTGCCAGCAGCCAAAGGCCGGGACAGAACTACGAGCAGTACTTC
NA	TRBV6-5	TRBJ2-3	NA	CASSPLGGYTDTQYF	TGTGCCAGCAGCCCACTGGGCGGATACACAGATACGCAGTATTTT
NA	TRBV6-5	TRBJ1-5	NA	CASSGRGSGQPQHF	TGTGCCAGCAGTGGCCGGGGATCGGGACAGCCCCAGCATTTT
NA	TRBV12-5	TRBJ2-4	NA	CASGLRPPHGPPLAKNIQYF	TGTGCTAGTGGTTTGAGACCCCCCCACGGCCCCCCTCTAGCCAAAAACATTCAGTACTTC
NA	TRBV29-1	TRBJ2-3	NA	CSVRTGRGTTDTQYF	TGCAGCGTTCGTACCGGACGGGGAACCACAGATACGCAGTATTTT
NA	TRBV19	TRBJ2-5	NA	CASSPRPSPPQYF	TGTGCCAGTAGCCCGCGTCCGTCTCCTCCCCAGTACTTC